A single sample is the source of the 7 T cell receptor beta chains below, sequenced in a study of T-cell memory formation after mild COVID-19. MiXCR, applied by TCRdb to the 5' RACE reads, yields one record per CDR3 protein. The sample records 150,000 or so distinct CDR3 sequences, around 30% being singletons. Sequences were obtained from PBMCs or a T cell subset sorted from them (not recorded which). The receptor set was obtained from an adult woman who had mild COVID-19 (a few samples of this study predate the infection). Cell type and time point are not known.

The CDR3 nucleotides are TGCAGCGTTGAATCTCGGGTAGGAAGAAATACGCAGTATTTT. Amino acid sequence: CSVESRVGRNTQYF. V is TRBV29-1 and J is TRBJ2-3; D uncertain. Germline V gives CDR1 SQVTM, CDR2 ANQGSEA. The CDR3 sequence is 14 residues long. Trimming shortened V by 2 bases and J by 7 bases, and 16 bases separated the two germline ends.

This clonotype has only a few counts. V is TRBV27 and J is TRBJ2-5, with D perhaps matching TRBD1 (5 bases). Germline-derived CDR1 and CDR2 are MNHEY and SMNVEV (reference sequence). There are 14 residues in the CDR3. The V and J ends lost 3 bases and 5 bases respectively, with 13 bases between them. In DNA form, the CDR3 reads TGTGCCAGCAGTTTCGTTCCAGGGTCGGAGACCCAGTACTTC. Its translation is CASSFVPGSETQYF.

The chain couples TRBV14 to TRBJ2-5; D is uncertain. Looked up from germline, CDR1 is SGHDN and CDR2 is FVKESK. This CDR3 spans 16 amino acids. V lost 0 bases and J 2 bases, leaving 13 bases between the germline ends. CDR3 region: CASSQDWRPRQETQYF. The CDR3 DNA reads TGTGCCAGCAGCCAAGATTGGCGGCCGCGGCAAGAGACCCAGTACTTC.

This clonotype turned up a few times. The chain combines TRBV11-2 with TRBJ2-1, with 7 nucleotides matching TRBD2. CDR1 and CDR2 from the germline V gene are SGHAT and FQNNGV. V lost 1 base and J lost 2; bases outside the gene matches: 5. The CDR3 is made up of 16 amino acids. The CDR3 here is CASSLVQRGAYNEQFF. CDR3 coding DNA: TGTGCCAGCAGCTTAGTACAGCGGGGAGCCTACAATGAGCAGTTCTTC. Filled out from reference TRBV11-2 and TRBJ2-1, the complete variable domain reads EAGVAQSPRYKIIEKRQSVAFWCNPISGHATLYWYQQILGQGPKLLIQFQNNGVVDDSQLPKDRFSAERLKGVDSTLKIQPAKLEDSAVYLCASSLVQRGAYNEQFFGPGTRLTVL.

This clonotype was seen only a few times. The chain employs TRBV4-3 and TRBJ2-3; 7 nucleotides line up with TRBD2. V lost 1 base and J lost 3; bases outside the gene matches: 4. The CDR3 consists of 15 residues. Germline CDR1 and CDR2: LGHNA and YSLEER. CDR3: CASSQVGSGTDTQYF. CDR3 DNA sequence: TGCGCCAGCAGCCAAGTGGGTAGCGGGACAGATACGCAGTATTTT.

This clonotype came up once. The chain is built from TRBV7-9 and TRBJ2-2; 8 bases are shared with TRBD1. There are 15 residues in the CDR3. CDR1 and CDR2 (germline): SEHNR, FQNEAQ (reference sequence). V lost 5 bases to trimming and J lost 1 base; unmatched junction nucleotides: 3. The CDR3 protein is CASSPDRVNTGELFF. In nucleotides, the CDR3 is TGTGCCAGCAGCCCGGACAGGGTGAACACCGGGGAGCTGTTTTTT.

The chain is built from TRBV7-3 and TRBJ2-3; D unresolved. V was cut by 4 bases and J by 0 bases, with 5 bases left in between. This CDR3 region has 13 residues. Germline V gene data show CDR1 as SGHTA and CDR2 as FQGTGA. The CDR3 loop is CASSSSSTDTQYF. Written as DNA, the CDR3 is TGTGCCAGCAGCTCCTCTAGCACAGATACGCAGTATTTT.